These T cell receptor beta chains were read from a single sample in a study of T cell responses to AZD1222 COVID-19 vaccine. The table came from immunoSEQ multiplex PCR; TCRdb's copy has only in-frame clones and leaves some out. Of about 90,000 clones listed, around nine tenths are singletons. The sequences come from peripheral blood, collected on day 0 of MenACWY control vaccination. These receptors all come from an adult in good health. Both conserved end residues are part of each CDR3. D genes are given only for firm matches. Not all rows give a size; the values are once, few, many and, for expanded clones, a class.

size: -; D: -; J: TRBJ2-7; V: TRBV7-9; CDR3: CASSAGTAHEQYF; DNA: TGTGCCAGCAGCGCGGGGACAGCCCACGAGCAGTACTTC
size: -; D: -; J: TRBJ1-4; V: TRBV5-1; CDR3: CASSLAAGDPNEKLFF; DNA: TGCGCCAGCAGCTTGGCCGCAGGGGATCCTAATGAAAAACTGTTTTTT
size: once; D: -; J: TRBJ1-5; V: TRBV28; CDR3: CASRGAQGIQPQHF; DNA: TGTGCCAGCAGGGGGGCCCAGGGCATTCAGCCCCAGCATTTT
size: -; D: TRBD1; J: TRBJ1-1; V: TRBV12-3/TRBV12-4; CDR3: CASKGQGNTEAFF; DNA: TGTGCCAGCAAGGGACAGGGTAACACTGAAGCTTTCTTT
size: -; D: TRBD1; J: TRBJ2-7; V: TRBV13; CDR3: CASTRQGASYEQYF; DNA: TGTGCCAGCACTCGACAGGGGGCATCCTACGAGCAGTACTTC
size: -; D: -; J: TRBJ2-1; V: TRBV24-1; CDR3: CATSDLAGAYNEQFF; DNA: TGTGCCACCAGTGATTTGGCAGGGGCTTACAATGAGCAGTTCTTC
size: -; D: TRBD1; J: TRBJ2-2; V: TRBV6-5; CDR3: CASEKTGVNTGELFF; DNA: TGTGCCAGTGAAAAGACAGGGGTGAACACCGGGGAGCTGTTTTTT
size: -; D: -; J: TRBJ1-6; V: TRBV9; CDR3: CASSAGLSSSPLHF; DNA: TGTGCCAGCAGCGCCGGACTGTCTAGTTCACCCCTCCACTTT
size: -; D: -; J: TRBJ1-2; V: TRBV28; CDR3: CASRPAGTPGTYGYTF; DNA: TGTGCCAGCAGACCCGCTGGCACACCCGGCACCTATGGCTACACCTTC
size: -; D: TRBD1; J: TRBJ1-3; V: TRBV9; CDR3: CASSVASGQAGNTIYF; DNA: TGTGCCAGCAGCGTAGCGTCCGGACAGGCTGGAAACACCATATATTTT
size: -; D: -; J: TRBJ2-7; V: TRBV28; CDR3: CASSSGQVYEQYF; DNA: TGTGCCAGCAGTTCTGGGCAGGTCTACGAGCAGTACTTC
size: few; D: -; J: TRBJ1-1; V: TRBV5-6; CDR3: CASSAITEAFF; DNA: TGTGCCAGCAGCGCAATTACTGAAGCTTTCTTT
size: -; D: -; J: TRBJ2-3; V: TRBV3-1/TRBV3-2; CDR3: CASSQDGPGLLSFTDTQYF; DNA: TGTGCCAGCAGCCAAGATGGCCCAGGACTGTTATCGTTCACAGATACGCAGTATTTT
size: few; D: -; J: TRBJ1-5; V: TRBV2; CDR3: CASSATANQPQHF; DNA: TGTGCCAGCAGTGCGACGGCTAATCAGCCCCAGCATTTT
size: -; D: -; J: TRBJ1-1; V: TRBV7-9; CDR3: CASRNAGNAFF; DNA: TGTGCCAGCAGGAATGCGGGGAATGCTTTCTTT
size: -; D: -; J: TRBJ1-5; V: TRBV6-5; CDR3: CASRSTLPGQPQHF; DNA: TGTGCCAGCAGATCGACACTGCCCGGTCAGCCCCAGCATTTT
size: -; D: -; J: TRBJ2-7; V: TRBV19; CDR3: CATRPRDPDYSSYEQYF; DNA: TGTGCCACAAGACCCCGGGACCCAGATTATTCCTCCTACGAGCAGTACTTC
size: once; D: TRBD1; J: TRBJ1-1; V: TRBV19; CDR3: CASSIRRTGRNTEAFF; DNA: TGTGCCAGTAGTATACGTAGGACAGGAAGGAACACTGAAGCTTTCTTT
size: -; D: TRBD1; J: TRBJ2-7; V: TRBV5-1; CDR3: CASSLLPGTGAEQYF; DNA: TGCGCCAGCAGCTTGCTACCGGGGACAGGGGCCGAGCAGTACTTC
size: -; D: -; J: TRBJ2-1; V: TRBV28; CDR3: CARGEQFF; DNA: TGTGCCAGAGGAGAGCAGTTCTTC
size: -; D: TRBD2; J: TRBJ2-2; V: TRBV2; CDR3: CASRGGLAVNTGELFF; DNA: TGTGCCAGCAGGGGTGGGCTAGCGGTGAACACCGGGGAGCTGTTTTTT
size: -; D: TRBD1; J: TRBJ1-6; V: TRBV6-5; CDR3: CASSRQGNNSPLHF; DNA: TGTGCCAGCAGTCGACAGGGGAACAATTCACCCCTCCACTTT
size: -; D: TRBD1; J: TRBJ2-7; V: TRBV2; CDR3: CASSRDSLVGSYEQYF; DNA: TGTGCCAGCAGCCGGGACAGTCTCGTTGGGTCCTACGAGCAGTACTTC
size: -; D: TRBD2; J: TRBJ2-7; V: TRBV19; CDR3: CASSSHGVAGRVSYEQYF; DNA: TGTGCCAGTAGTAGCCATGGGGTAGCGGGACGTGTCTCCTACGAGCAGTACTTC
size: -; D: -; J: TRBJ2-1; V: TRBV5-1; CDR3: CASSLNSGEVYNEQFF; DNA: TGCGCCAGCAGCTTGAACTCCGGCGAGGTTTACAATGAGCAGTTCTTC
size: medium-sized; D: -; J: TRBJ2-7; V: TRBV4-2; CDR3: CASSQDPGNPYEQYF; DNA: TGTGCCAGCAGCCAAGATCCAGGGAACCCCTACGAGCAGTACTTC
size: -; D: TRBD1; J: TRBJ1-1; V: TRBV7-3; CDR3: CASSPSGTGIGEAFF; DNA: TGTGCCAGCAGCCCGTCCGGGACAGGCATAGGTGAAGCTTTCTTT
size: -; D: -; J: TRBJ2-7; V: TRBV28; CDR3: CASSLSSYEQYF; DNA: TGTGCCAGCAGTTTGTCCTCCTACGAGCAGTACTTC
size: -; D: -; J: TRBJ2-3; V: TRBV14; CDR3: CASSQEWASGTDTQYF; DNA: TGTGCCAGCAGCCAAGAGTGGGCTAGCGGCACAGATACGCAGTATTTT
size: -; D: TRBD1; J: TRBJ1-4; V: TRBV29-1; CDR3: CSGRQGSANEKLFF; DNA: TGCAGCGGGAGACAGGGTTCGGCTAATGAAAAACTGTTTTTT
size: -; D: -; J: TRBJ1-1; V: TRBV19; CDR3: CASSILAGIAEAFF; DNA: TGTGCCAGTAGTATTCTGGCAGGGATCGCTGAAGCTTTCTTT